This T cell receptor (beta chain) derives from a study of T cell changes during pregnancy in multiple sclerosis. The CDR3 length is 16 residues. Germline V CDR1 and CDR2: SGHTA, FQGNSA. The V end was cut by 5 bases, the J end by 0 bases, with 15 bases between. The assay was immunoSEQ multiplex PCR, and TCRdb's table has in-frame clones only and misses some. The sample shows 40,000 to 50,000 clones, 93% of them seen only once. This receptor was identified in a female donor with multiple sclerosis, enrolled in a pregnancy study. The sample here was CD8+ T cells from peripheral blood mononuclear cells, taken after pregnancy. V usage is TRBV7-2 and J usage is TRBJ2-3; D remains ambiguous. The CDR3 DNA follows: TGTGCCAGCAGCCCGCCCCTTGCACTGAGCACAGATACGCAGTATTTT. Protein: CASSPPLALSTDTQYF.